This T cell receptor (beta chain) was observed in a study of blood T cell repertoires in COVID-19. For the study at large: Acute and convalescent COVID-19 specimens originated in the United States, Italy and Spain. PBMCs, B-cell-depleted T cells, or T cells provided the cDNA or gDNA that made up the material.

Trimming took off 3 bases at V and 4 bases at J, with 8 bases between the two ends. Germline V gives CDR1 KGHDR, CDR2 SFDVKD. This CDR3 has 13 residues. Authors' processing steps: Amplification from reference gene primers served as the basis for estimated nucleated cell counts. TCRdb's copy holds only in-frame clones and misses some; the assay was immunoSEQ multiplex PCR. V and J calls and clone size are given by that table; D and trimming were obtained from the DNA. This table holds 15,000 to 20,000 clones, about 89% found once. This clone is labeled medium-sized. This TCR derives from an older woman with active COVID-19. The specimen sequenced was peripheral blood. The genes are TRBV24-1 and TRBJ1-1, with D possibly matching TRBD1 (6 bases). The CDR3 spells CATSDGTSTEAFF. As DNA, the CDR3 is TGTGCCACCAGTGATGGGACAAGCACTGAAGCTTTCTTT.